This is a list of T cell receptor beta chains from one sample in a study of blood T cell repertoires in COVID-19. The protocol was immunoSEQ multiplex PCR, while the TCRdb copy is restricted to in-frame clones and leaves out a portion. The data show some 350,000 clones, 80% to 90% seen once. Material: peripheral blood. The receptors were sampled from a woman between 50 and 59 years old with COVID-19, enrolled during active disease. CDR3s include the opening cysteine and the closing phenylalanine or tryptophan. Fields, in order: V gene, D gene, J gene, clone size, CDR3 DNA, CDR3 protein. A D gene is named only where the DNA matches it firmly. Some rows have no size entry. The others give once, few or many, or a class for an expanded clone.

>TRBV30|TRBD1|TRBJ1-2|NA
TGTGCCTGGAGTTCCTTGACAGGGCATGGCTACACCTTC
CAWSSLTGHGYTF
>TRBV18|TRBD1|TRBJ1-5|NA
TGTGCCAGCTCACCGGGGACAGGAGATGGGGGTGAGCATTTT
CASSPGTGDGGEHF
>TRBV5-1|TRBD2|TRBJ2-5|NA
TGCGCCAGCAGCTCCGTCGCGGGAGGGGTCCAAGAGACCCAGTACTTC
CASSSVAGGVQETQYF
>TRBV18|NA|TRBJ2-7|once
TGTGCCAGCTCACCAAGAACGGGAGCGGACGAGCAGTACTTC
CASSPRTGADEQYF
>TRBV7-3|TRBD2|TRBJ2-1|NA
TGTGCCAGCAGCAACACTAGCGCCCTACCCATCTCCTACAATGAGCAGTTCTTC
CASSNTSALPISYNEQFF
>TRBV12-5|NA|TRBJ2-7|NA
TGTGCTAGTGGTTTGAGTAGCTCCGAGCAGTACTTC
CASGLSSSEQYF
>TRBV5-6|NA|TRBJ2-5|NA
TGTGCCAGCAGCTTGCCAGCGGTGTACCAAGAGACCCAGTACTTC
CASSLPAVYQETQYF
>TRBV29-1|NA|TRBJ1-1|NA
TGCAGCGTTGCTTTGCAGTACACTGAAGCTTTCTTT
CSVALQYTEAFF
>TRBV6-5|TRBD2|TRBJ2-5|NA
TGTGCCAGCAGTTACTCTGGGACTAGCCAAGAGACCCAGTACTTC
CASSYSGTSQETQYF
>TRBV7-2|NA|TRBJ1-1|NA
TGTGCCAGCAGCTTACAGTGGAGGGGCGAAGCTTTCTTT
CASSLQWRGEAFF
>TRBV19|TRBD1|TRBJ1-2|NA
TGTGCCAGTAGATTACAGGGGGCGGGCTATGGCTACACCTTC
CASRLQGAGYGYTF
>TRBV18|NA|TRBJ1-1|NA
TGTGCCAGCTCAACTGACAACGGCCGGCTCACTGAAGCTTTCTTT
CASSTDNGRLTEAFF
>TRBV11-3|NA|TRBJ1-1|NA
TGTGCCAGCAGCCATAGACAGAACACTGAAGCTTTCTTT
CASSHRQNTEAFF
>TRBV18|TRBD1|TRBJ1-4|NA
TGTGCCAGCTCGCGGGACAGTCGAGAAAAACTGTTTTTT
CASSRDSREKLFF
>TRBV30|NA|TRBJ1-2|NA
TGTGCCTGGAGAACAGGGCCTGGCTACACCTTC
CAWRTGPGYTF
>TRBV18|TRBD2|TRBJ2-5|NA
TGTGCCAGCTCACCGGGGGAGGGACGGTGGCAAGAGACCCAGTACTTC
CASSPGEGRWQETQYF
>TRBV7-2|TRBD2|TRBJ2-7|NA
TGTGCCAGCAGCTCGCGTGCCGGGACTAGCGACAGCTCCTACGAGCAGTACTTC
CASSSRAGTSDSSYEQYF
>TRBV19|NA|TRBJ1-2|NA
TGTGCCAGTAGCCAAGGCGGGTATGGCTACACCTTC
CASSQGGYGYTF
>TRBV5-1|TRBD2|TRBJ2-5|NA
TGCGCCAGCAGCTTGTACCGTTCTGGGGCCGGGACTAGCGGGAGGGCCAACGCGGAGACCCAGTACTTC
CASSLYRSGAGTSGRANAETQYF
>TRBV19|TRBD1|TRBJ1-6|few
TGTGCCAGTAGTGACAGGGGGTCCTATAATTCACCCCTCCACTTT
CASSDRGSYNSPLHF
>TRBV21-1|NA|TRBJ1-2|NA
TGTGCCAGCAGCAGGCTTCCCGGGACAGGGGAAGTTGGCTACACCTTC
CASSRLPGTGEVGYTF
>TRBV4-2|TRBD1|TRBJ2-7|NA
TGTGCCAGCAGCCAAGATGGCGGACAGGGAGACGAGCAGTACTTC
CASSQDGGQGDEQYF
>TRBV19|NA|TRBJ2-7|NA
TGTGCCAGTAGTATCAGCGGCGGACGGGCGCCTTTTCTAACCGCCCGCTCCTACGAGCAGTACTTC
CASSISGGRAPFLTARSYEQYF
>TRBV7-2|NA|TRBJ2-7|few
TGTGCCAGCAGCTCCGCCTACGAGCAGTACTTC
CASSSAYEQYF
>TRBV7-9|NA|TRBJ1-2|NA
TGTGCCAGCAGCACCGATATCGGTCGGGGCTACACCTTC
CASSTDIGRGYTF
>TRBV18|TRBD1|TRBJ1-4|NA
TGTGCCAGCTCAGCAAACCGACAGGGCGTGGATGAAAAACTGTTTTTT
CASSANRQGVDEKLFF
>TRBV30|NA|TRBJ2-1|NA
TGTGCCTGGAATCTAGTACAAGACGGTGAGCAGTTCTTC
CAWNLVQDGEQFF
>TRBV5-1|TRBD1|TRBJ2-6|NA
TGCGCCAGCAGCTGGGACAGCTCTGGGGCCAACGTCCTGACTTTC
CASSWDSSGANVLTF
>TRBV6-5|NA|TRBJ1-5|NA
TGTGCCAGCAGTTACACAGGGACTCAGCCCCAGCATTTT
CASSYTGTQPQHF
>TRBV11-3|NA|TRBJ2-7|many
TGTGCCAGCAGCTTAAAGCTAGCTGCCTACGAGCAGTACTTC
CASSLKLAAYEQYF
>TRBV4-1|TRBD1|TRBJ2-7|NA
TGCGCCAGCAGCCGCACACACCCCGGGACAGGCGCCGCCTACGAGCAGTACTTC
CASSRTHPGTGAAYEQYF
>TRBV4-1|NA|TRBJ1-2|NA
TGCGCCAGCAGCCAGGGTCCAGAGCGCTATGGCTACACCTTC
CASSQGPERYGYTF
>TRBV11-3|NA|TRBJ1-3|NA
TGTGCCAGCAGCGACAGATCTGGAAACACCATATATTTT
CASSDRSGNTIYF
>TRBV15|TRBD1|TRBJ2-3|NA
TGTGCCACCAGCAGACCCAAAAAATACGACAGGGATGTCACAGATACGCAGTATTTT
CATSRPKKYDRDVTDTQYF
>TRBV7-9|NA|TRBJ2-5|NA
TGTGCCAGCAGCCAACACCTTGCCAAAGAGACCCAGTACTTC
CASSQHLAKETQYF
>TRBV5-6|NA|TRBJ1-2|NA
TGTGCCAGCAGCACTTTGGCGGACAGAAACTATGGCTACACCTTC
CASSTLADRNYGYTF
>TRBV10-1|TRBD1|TRBJ1-2|NA
TGCGCCAGCAAGCTCAGGGGGCGCCTTAACTATGGCTACACCTTC
CASKLRGRLNYGYTF
>TRBV5-1|TRBD2|TRBJ2-7|NA
TGCGCCAGCAGCCGAGGGACTAGCGGGAGCTACGAGCAGTACTTC
CASSRGTSGSYEQYF
>TRBV6-5|NA|TRBJ2-7|once
TGTGCCAGCAAGGGGGGGCTTTTGGGTGCCTACGAGCAGTACTTC
CASKGGLLGAYEQYF
>TRBV6-2/TRBV6-3|TRBD1|TRBJ1-3|NA
TGTGCCAGCAGTTACTCGATATACCCGACAGGGGCCGTCTCTGGAAACACCATATATTTT
CASSYSIYPTGAVSGNTIYF
>TRBV19|TRBD1|TRBJ1-5|NA
TGTGCCAGTAGTCTGCACGGACAGGGGAGCAATCAGCCCCAGCATTTT
CASSLHGQGSNQPQHF
>TRBV9|TRBD2|TRBJ2-1|NA
TGTGCCAGCAGCGTAGCCGGGACTAGCGGGAACAATGAGCAGTTCTTC
CASSVAGTSGNNEQFF
>TRBV6-5|NA|TRBJ1-4|NA
TGTGCCAGCAGTTACGGCAGGAGGAATGAAAAACTGTTTTTT
CASSYGRRNEKLFF
>TRBV6-4|NA|TRBJ2-1|NA
TGTGCCAGCAGTGGTCAGGGTTGGGGTGAGCAGTTCTTC
CASSGQGWGEQFF
>TRBV6-5|TRBD1|TRBJ2-7|NA
TGTGCCAGCAGTTCCCGGGACAGACAAAGCTACGAGCAGTACTTC
CASSSRDRQSYEQYF
>TRBV15|NA|TRBJ2-5|once
TGTGCCACCAGCAGAGCAGTCCAAGAGACCCAGTACTTC
CATSRAVQETQYF
>TRBV19|TRBD1|TRBJ2-1|NA
TGTGCCAGTAGTGGGACAGGGGGAGTTCACAATGAGCAGTTCTTC
CASSGTGGVHNEQFF